This passage covers 13 T cell receptor beta chains from one sample sequenced in a study of cytomegalovirus exposure and HLA in healthy donors. PCR involved 60 Vbeta and 13 Jbeta primers. The repertoire was sequenced with immunoSEQ multiplex PCR; TCRdb's copy has only in-frame clones and lacks some. The profile shows about 91,000 clones, around 78% of them singletons. The sequencing sample was made of PBMCs. Receptor source: a male donor in good health and CMV-seropositive.

Remarks on this clone: The final CDR3 position lacks the conserved phenylalanine or tryptophan, pointing to a likely read error. The V and J genes are TRBV9 and TRBJ1-3, with 11 bases identical to TRBD1. Germline trimming cut 1 base from V and 4 bases from J; bases unmatched to any gene: 4. Germline V gene data show CDR1 as SGDLS and CDR2 as YYNGEE. The CDR3 is 16 residues long. The CDR3 region is CASSVSGTGGGNTIYV. The CDR3 nucleotides read TGTGCCAGCAGCGTATCCGGGACAGGGGGAGGAAACACCATATATGTT.

V and J are TRBV28 and TRBJ1-1, with TRBD1 matching 7 bases. There are 16 residues in the CDR3. V was clipped by 3 bases and J by 0 bases; unmatched bases: 7. CDR1 is MDHEN and CDR2 is SYDVKM in the germline V gene. CDR3 amino acids: CASSFRDSYMNTEAFF. CDR3 sequence (DNA): TGTGCCAGCAGTTTCCGGGACAGTTATATGAACACTGAAGCTTTCTTT.

This chain joins TRBV9 and TRBJ2-1; 8 nucleotides line up with TRBD2. The CDR3 spans 15 residues. The ends lost 2 bases at V and 5 bases at J; junction bases unmatched: 6. The germline gives CDR1 SGDLS, CDR2 YYNGEE. The CDR3 loop is CASSVSGGGHNEQFF. The CDR3 DNA follows: TGTGCCAGCAGCGTTTCGGGGGGGGGCCACAATGAGCAGTTCTTC.

This chain connects TRBV5-4 to TRBJ1-2; TRBD1 matches at 11 bases. The CDR3 has 14 amino acids. V lost 5 bases and J lost 8; bases outside the gene matches: 8. Germline loops: CDR1 SGHNT, CDR2 YYREEE (reference sequence). CDR3 sequence reads: CASSQGQGGQGYTF. CDR3 sequence (DNA): TGTGCCAGCAGTCAGGGACAGGGGGGACAGGGCTACACCTTC.

The chain employs TRBV5-1 and TRBJ2-1; 14 bases line up with TRBD2. V lost 1 base and J lost 7; bases outside the gene matches: 7. Germline CDR1 is SGHRS and CDR2 is YFSETQ. The CDR3 consists of 17 residues. The CDR3 sequence: CASSLRLAGGPANEQFF. Written as DNA, the CDR3 is TGCGCCAGCAGCTTGCGACTAGCGGGGGGGCCAGCAAATGAGCAGTTCTTC.

The J gene is TRBJ2-2, the V gene TRBV10-1, with D possibly TRBD1 on 6 matching bases. CDR1 and CDR2 (germline): WNHNN, SYGVQD (reference sequence). Deletions cut 3 bases from V and 5 bases from J, with 10 bases between. The CDR3 has 14 amino acids. The CDR3 is CASSDQGKTGELFF. DNA for the CDR3: TGCGCCAGCAGTGACCAGGGGAAAACCGGGGAGCTGTTTTTT.

The CDR3 DNA reads as TGTGCCAGCAGCAGGAACACTGAAGCTTTCTTT. Translated, it gives CASSRNTEAFF. The genes are TRBV6-5 and TRBJ1-1; D gene ambiguous. V lost 6 bases and J 1 base, leaving 3 bases between the germline ends. The CDR3 is 11 residues long. Per the germline V gene, CDR1 is MNHEY and CDR2 is SVGAGI.

The CDR3 loop is CASRKSPAGGSGNTIYF. The DNA of the CDR3 is TGTGCCAGCAGGAAGTCCCCCGCAGGGGGCTCTGGAAACACCATATATTTT. The chain recombines TRBV5-4 with TRBJ1-3, with 7 positions matching TRBD1. With V trimmed by 5 bases and J by 0 bases, 11 bases remained unmatched. The CDR3 covers 17 residues. Per germline, CDR1 SGHNT and CDR2 YYREEE (reference sequence).

In DNA form, the CDR3 reads TGTGCCAGCAGTGACAGTCCGCGACTTGGAGATGTCTACGAGCAGTACTTC. Protein sequence: CASSDSPRLGDVYEQYF. J is TRBJ2-7 and V is TRBV2, with no clear D. V lost 3 bases to trimming and J lost 3 bases, with 21 bases between them. Germline loops: CDR1 SNHLY, CDR2 FYNNEI. The CDR3 is 17 amino acids.

This clone was counted once. The chain links TRBV9 to TRBJ2-6; unclear D gene. The V end lost 7 bases, the J end lost 4 bases, and 6 bases lay between the germline ends. The germline gives CDR1 SGDLS, CDR2 YYNGEE. There are 12 residues in the CDR3. The CDR3 sequence is CASVGGANVLTF. The CDR3, as DNA: TGTGCCAGCGTCGGGGGGGCCAACGTCCTGACTTTC.

CDR3 loop: CASRPYSGTGELFF. CDR3 nucleotide sequence: TGTGCCAGCAGGCCGTACAGTGGAACCGGGGAGCTGTTTTTT. The chain employs TRBV7-9 and TRBJ2-2; D gene ambiguous. The V and J ends lost 6 bases and 5 bases respectively, with 13 bases between them. The CDR3 is 14 amino acids. CDR1 and CDR2 (germline): SEHNR, FQNEAQ (reference sequence).

V and J are TRBV18 and TRBJ2-7; unclear D gene. Germline V gives CDR1 KGHSH, CDR2 LQKENI. The germline V and J ends were trimmed by 0 bases and 3 bases, with 6 bases remaining between them. This CDR3 is built from 13 residues. CDR3 residues: CASSPPTVYEQYF. The CDR3 nucleotides read TGTGCCAGCTCACCACCGACTGTCTACGAGCAGTACTTC.

This clone came up a few times. The chain combines TRBV6-1 with TRBJ1-5; D remains ambiguous. Germline V lookup: CDR1 MNHNS, CDR2 SASEGT. V gave up 8 bases and J gave up 2 bases, with 13 bases separating them. This CDR3 is built from 14 residues. The CDR3: CASLEMGGNQPQHF. DNA for the CDR3: TGTGCCAGCCTCGAGATGGGAGGCAATCAGCCCCAGCATTTT.